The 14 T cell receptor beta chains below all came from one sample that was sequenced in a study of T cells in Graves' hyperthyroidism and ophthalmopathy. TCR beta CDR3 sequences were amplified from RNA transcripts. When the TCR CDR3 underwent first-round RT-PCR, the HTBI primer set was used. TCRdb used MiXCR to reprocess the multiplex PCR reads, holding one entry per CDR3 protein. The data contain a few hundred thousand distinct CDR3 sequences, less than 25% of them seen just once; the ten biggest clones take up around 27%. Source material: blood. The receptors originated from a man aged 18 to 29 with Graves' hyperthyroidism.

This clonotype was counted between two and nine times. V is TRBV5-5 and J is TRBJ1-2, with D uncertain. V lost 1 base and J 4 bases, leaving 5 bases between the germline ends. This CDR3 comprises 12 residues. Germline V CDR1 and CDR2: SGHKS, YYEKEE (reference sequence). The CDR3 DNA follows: TGTGCCAGCAGCTTGCAAACCTATGGCTACACCTTC. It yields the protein CASSLQTYGYTF.

The CDR3, as DNA: TGCAGCGTTGACTGGGGCGTCCGTGAGACCCAGTACTTC. Translation gives CSVDWGVRETQYF. The rearrangement uses TRBV29-1 and TRBJ2-5; D might be TRBD1 (5 bases). CDR1 SQVTM and CDR2 ANQGSEA come from the germline V gene. This CDR3 comprises 13 residues. V was shortened by 3 bases and J by 5 bases, with 13 bases between the two germline ends.

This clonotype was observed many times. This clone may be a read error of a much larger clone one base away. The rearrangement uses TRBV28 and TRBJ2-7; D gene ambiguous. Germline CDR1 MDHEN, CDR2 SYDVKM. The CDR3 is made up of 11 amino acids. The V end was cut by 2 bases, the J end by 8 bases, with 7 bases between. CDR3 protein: CASSLRYKQYF. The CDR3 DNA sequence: TGTGCCAGCAGTTTAAGGTACAAGCAGTACTTC. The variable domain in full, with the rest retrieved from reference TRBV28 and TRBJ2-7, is DVKVTQSSRYLVKRTGEKVFLECVQDMDHENMFWYRQDPGLGLRLIYFSYDVKMKEKGDIPEGYSVSREKKERFSLILESASTNQTSMYLCASSLRYKQYFGPGTRLTVT.

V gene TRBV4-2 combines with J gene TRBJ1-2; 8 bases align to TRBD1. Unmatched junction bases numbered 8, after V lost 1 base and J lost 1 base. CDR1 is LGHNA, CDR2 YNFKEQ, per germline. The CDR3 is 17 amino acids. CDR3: CASSQGAGQANNYGYTF. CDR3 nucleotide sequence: TGTGCCAGCAGCCAAGGCGCGGGACAGGCCAATAACTATGGCTACACCTTC.

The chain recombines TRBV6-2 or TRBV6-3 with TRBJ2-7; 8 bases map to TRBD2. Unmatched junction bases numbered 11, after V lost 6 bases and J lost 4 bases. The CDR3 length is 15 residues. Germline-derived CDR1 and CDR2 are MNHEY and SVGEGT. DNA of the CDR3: TGTGCCAGCAGACCTAGCGGGCGGAACGGGTACGAGCAGTACTTC. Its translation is CASRPSGRNGYEQYF.

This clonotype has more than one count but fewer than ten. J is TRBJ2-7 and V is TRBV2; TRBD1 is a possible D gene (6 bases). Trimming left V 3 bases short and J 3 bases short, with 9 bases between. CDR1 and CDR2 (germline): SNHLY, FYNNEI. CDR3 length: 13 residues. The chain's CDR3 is CASSEGQLYEQYF. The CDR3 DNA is TGTGCCAGCAGTGAGGGACAACTCTACGAGCAGTACTTC.

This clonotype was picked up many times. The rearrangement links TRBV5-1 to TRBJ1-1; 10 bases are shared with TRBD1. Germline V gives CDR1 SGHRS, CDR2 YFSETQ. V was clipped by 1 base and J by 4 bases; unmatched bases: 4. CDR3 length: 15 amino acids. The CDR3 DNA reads TGCGCCAGCAGCTTGCTGGGACAGGGGAGCACTGAAGCTTTCTTT. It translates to CASSLLGQGSTEAFF. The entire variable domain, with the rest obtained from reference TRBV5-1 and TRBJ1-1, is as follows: KAGVTQTPRYLIKTRGQQVTLSCSPISGHRSVSWYQQTPGQGLQFLFEYFSETQRNKGNFPGRFSGRQFSNSRSEMNVSTLELGDSALYLCASSLLGQGSTEAFFGQGTRLTVV.

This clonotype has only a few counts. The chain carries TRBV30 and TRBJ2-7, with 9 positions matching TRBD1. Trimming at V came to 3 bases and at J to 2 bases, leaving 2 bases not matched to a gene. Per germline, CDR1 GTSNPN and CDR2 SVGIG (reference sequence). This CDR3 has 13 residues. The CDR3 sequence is CAWRGTGPYEQYF. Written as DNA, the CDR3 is TGTGCCTGGAGGGGGACAGGGCCCTACGAGCAGTACTTC.

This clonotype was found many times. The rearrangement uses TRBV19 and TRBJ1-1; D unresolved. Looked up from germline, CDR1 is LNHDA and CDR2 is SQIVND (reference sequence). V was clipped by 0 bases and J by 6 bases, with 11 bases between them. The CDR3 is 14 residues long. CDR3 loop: CASSIEGSGAEAFF. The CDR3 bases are TGTGCCAGTAGTATAGAGGGAAGCGGGGCTGAAGCTTTCTTT.

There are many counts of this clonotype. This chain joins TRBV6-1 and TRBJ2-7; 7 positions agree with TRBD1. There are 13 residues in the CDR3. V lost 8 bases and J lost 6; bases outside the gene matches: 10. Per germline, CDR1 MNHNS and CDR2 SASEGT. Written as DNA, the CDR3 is TGTGCCAGCCGGAACAGGGGCGGGCTCGAGCAGTACTTC. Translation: CASRNRGGLEQYF.

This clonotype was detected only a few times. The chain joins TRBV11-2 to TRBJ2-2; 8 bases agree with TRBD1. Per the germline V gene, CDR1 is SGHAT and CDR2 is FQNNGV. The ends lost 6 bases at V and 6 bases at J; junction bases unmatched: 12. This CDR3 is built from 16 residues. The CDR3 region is CASSQDRTGFPGELFF. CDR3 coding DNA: TGTGCCAGCAGTCAAGACCGGACAGGGTTTCCCGGGGAGCTGTTTTTT.

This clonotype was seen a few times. The CDR3 reads CASSLFGQGAGNTIYF. CDR3 DNA: TGTGCCAGCAGTTTATTCGGACAGGGGGCTGGAAACACCATATATTTT. This chain uses TRBV12-3 or TRBV12-4 with TRBJ1-3, with 10 bases aligning to TRBD1. This CDR3 region has 16 residues. V was pared by 2 bases and J by 2 bases, with 3 bases of the junction left unmatched.

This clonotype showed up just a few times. The CDR3 spells CSSKGLMNTEAFF. In DNA form, the CDR3 reads TGCAGCTCCAAGGGGCTGATGAACACTGAAGCTTTCTTT. This chain joins TRBV29-1 and TRBJ1-1; weak D call: TRBD1 (5 bases). Germline V gives CDR1 SQVTM, CDR2 ANQGSEA. Trimming cost V 8 bases and J 0 bases, with 13 bases left between them. The CDR3 totals 13 residues.

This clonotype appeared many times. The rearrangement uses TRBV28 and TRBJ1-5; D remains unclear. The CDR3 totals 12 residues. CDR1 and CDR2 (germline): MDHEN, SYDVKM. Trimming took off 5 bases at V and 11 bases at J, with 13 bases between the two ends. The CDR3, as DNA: TGTGCCAGCAGTCTACCTTCGGCAGCCCAGCATTTT. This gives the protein CASSLPSAAQHF.